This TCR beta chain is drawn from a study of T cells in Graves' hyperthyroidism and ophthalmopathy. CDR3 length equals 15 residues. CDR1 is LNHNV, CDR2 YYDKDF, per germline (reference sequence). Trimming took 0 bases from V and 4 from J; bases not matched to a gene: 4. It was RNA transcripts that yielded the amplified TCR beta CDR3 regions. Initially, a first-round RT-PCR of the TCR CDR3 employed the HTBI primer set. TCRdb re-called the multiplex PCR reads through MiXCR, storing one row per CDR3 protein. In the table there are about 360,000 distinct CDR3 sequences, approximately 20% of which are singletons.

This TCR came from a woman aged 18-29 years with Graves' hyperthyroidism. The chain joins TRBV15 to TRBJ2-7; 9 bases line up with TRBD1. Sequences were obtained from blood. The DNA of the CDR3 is TGTGCCACCAGCAGAGAAGGGACAGGGCTATACGAGCAGTACTTC. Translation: CATSREGTGLYEQYF.